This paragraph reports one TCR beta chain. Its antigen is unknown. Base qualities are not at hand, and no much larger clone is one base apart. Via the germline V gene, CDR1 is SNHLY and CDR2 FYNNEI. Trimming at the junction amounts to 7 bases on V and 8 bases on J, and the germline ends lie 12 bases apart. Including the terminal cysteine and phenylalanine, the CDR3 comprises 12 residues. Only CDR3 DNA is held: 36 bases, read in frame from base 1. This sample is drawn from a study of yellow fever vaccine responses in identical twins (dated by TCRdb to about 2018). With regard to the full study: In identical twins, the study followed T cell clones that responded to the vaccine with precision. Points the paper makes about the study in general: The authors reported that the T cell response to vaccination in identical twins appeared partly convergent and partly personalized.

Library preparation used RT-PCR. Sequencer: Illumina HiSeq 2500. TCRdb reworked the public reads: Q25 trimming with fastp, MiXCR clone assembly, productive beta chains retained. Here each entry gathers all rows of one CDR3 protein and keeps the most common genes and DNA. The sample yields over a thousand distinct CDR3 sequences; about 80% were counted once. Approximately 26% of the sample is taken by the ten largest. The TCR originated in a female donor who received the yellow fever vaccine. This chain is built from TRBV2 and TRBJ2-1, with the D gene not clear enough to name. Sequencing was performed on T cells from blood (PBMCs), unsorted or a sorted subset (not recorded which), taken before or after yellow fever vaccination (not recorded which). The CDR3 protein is CASTFLGYEQFF. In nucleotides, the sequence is TGTGCCAGCACCTTCTTAGGGTATGAGCAGTTCTTC.